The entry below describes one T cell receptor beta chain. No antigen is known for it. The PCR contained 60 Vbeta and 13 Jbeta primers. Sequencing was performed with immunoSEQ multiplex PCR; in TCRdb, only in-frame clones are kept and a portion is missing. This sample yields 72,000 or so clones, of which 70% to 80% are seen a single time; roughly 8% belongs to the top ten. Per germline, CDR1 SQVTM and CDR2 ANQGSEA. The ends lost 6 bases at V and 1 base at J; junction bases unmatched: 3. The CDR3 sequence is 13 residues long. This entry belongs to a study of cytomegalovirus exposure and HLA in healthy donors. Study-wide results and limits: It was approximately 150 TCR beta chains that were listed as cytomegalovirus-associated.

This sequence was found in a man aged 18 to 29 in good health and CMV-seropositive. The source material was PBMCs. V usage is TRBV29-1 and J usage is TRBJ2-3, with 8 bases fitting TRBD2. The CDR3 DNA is TGCAGCGTCGGGCGGGGGGGCACAGATACGCAGTATTTT. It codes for CSVGRGGTDTQYF.